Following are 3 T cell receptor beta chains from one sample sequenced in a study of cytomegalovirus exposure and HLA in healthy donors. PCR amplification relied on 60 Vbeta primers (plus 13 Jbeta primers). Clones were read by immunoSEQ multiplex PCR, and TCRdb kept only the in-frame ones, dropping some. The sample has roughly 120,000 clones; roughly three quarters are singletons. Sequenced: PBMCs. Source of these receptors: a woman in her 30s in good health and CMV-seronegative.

The CDR3 DNA reads TGCGCCAGCAGCCAAGGAGGCCGGCAGGGGGCAAGGGATACGCAGTATTTT. As protein: CASSQGGRQGARDTQYF. The chain employs TRBV4-1 and TRBJ2-3; 8 nucleotides agree with TRBD1. Trimming cost V 1 base and J 6 bases; bases outside gene matches: 12. The CDR3 has 17 residues. The germline V gene encodes CDR1 MGHRA and CDR2 YSYEKL.

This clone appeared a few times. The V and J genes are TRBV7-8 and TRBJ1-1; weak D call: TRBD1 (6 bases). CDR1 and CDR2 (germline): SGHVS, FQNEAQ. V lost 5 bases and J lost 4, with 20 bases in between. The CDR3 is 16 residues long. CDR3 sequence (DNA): TGTGCCAGCAGCCCCCAAGGGGGGGCGATCGTCACTGAAGCTTTCTTT. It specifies CASSPQGGAIVTEAFF.

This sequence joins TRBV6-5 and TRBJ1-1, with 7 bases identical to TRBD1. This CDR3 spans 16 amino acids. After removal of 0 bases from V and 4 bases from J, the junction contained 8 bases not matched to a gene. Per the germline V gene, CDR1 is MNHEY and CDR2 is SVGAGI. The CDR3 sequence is CASSYSTRGAITEAFF. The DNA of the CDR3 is TGTGCCAGCAGTTACTCGACCAGGGGGGCTATCACTGAAGCTTTCTTT.